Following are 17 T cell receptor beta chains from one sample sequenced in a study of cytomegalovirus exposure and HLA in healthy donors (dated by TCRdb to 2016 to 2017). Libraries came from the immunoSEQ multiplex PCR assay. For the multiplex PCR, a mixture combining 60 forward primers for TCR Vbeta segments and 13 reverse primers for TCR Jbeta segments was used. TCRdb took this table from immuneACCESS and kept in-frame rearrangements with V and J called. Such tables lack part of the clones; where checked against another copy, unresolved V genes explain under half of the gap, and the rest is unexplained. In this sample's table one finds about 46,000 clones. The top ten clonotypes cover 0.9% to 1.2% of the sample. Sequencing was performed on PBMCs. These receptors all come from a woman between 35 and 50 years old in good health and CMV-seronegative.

The CDR3 is CAISDGTGTNQPQHF. Here the CDR3 DNA reads TGTGCCATCAGTGACGGGACAGGGACTAATCAGCCCCAGCATTTT. The rearrangement links TRBV10-3 to TRBJ1-5; 9 bases align to TRBD1. The CDR3 has 15 amino acids. The junction had 4 bases not matched to a gene; V was cut back by 3 bases and J by 4 bases. Per the germline V gene, CDR1 is ENHRY and CDR2 is SYGVKD.

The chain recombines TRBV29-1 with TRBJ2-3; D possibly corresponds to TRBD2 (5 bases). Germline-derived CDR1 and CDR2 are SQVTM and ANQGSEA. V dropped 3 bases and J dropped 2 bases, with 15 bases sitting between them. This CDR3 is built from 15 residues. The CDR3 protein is CSVEGGLAYTDTQYF. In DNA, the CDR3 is TGCAGCGTTGAGGGTGGACTGGCTTACACAGATACGCAGTATTTT.

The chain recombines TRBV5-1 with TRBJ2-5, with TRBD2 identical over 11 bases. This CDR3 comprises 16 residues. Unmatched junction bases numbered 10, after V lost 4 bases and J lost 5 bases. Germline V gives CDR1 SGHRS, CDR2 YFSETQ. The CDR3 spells CASSVGIAGGPETQYF. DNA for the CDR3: TGCGCCAGCAGCGTAGGCATAGCGGGAGGGCCGGAGACCCAGTACTTC.

The CDR3, as DNA: TGCGCCAGCAGCTGGTGGGGTCTAGCGGGAGGGCCTCTGGACGAGCAGTACTTC. This sequence encodes CASSWWGLAGGPLDEQYF. The chain uses TRBV5-1 and TRBJ2-7; 12 nucleotides agree with TRBD2. The CDR3 runs to 18 residues. The ends lost 3 bases at V and 5 bases at J; junction bases unmatched: 15. The V gene's germline CDR1 is SGHRS and CDR2 YFSETQ.

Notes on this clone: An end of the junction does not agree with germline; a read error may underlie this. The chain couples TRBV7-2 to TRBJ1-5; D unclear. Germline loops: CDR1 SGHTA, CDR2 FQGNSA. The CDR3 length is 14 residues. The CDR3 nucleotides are TGTGTCAGCAGCCTGAGAACAGGCAATCAGCCCCAGCATTTT. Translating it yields CVSSLRTGNQPQHF.

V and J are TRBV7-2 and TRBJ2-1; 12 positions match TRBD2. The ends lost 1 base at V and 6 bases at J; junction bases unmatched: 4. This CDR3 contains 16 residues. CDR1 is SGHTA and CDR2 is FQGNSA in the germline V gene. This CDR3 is CASSLGLAGGVNEQFF. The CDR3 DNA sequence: TGTGCCAGCAGCTTAGGGCTAGCGGGAGGGGTCAATGAGCAGTTCTTC.

The CDR3 coding sequence is TGTGCCAGTATCCATCCTTCCCGCCCGGACATTCAGTACTTC. This gives the protein CASIHPSRPDIQYF. The chain recombines TRBV19 with TRBJ2-4; D gene ambiguous. The ends were cut back, 7 bases at V and 8 bases at J, with 18 bases in the middle. Germline V gene lookup returns CDR1 LNHDA and CDR2 SQIVND (reference sequence). The CDR3 has 14 amino acids.

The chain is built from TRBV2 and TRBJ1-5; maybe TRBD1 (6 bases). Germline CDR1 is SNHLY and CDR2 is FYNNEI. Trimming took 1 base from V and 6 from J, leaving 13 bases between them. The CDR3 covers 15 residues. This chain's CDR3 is CASSEERQAGQPQHF. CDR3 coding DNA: TGTGCCAGCAGTGAAGAACGACAGGCTGGTCAGCCCCAGCATTTT.

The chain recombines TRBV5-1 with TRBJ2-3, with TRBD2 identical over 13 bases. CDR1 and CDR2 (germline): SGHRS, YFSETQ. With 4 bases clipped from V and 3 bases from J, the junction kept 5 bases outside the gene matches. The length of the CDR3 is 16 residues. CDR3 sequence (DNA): TGCGCCAGCAGCCTGCAGACTAGCGGGAGGACAGATACGCAGTATTTT. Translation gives CASSLQTSGRTDTQYF.

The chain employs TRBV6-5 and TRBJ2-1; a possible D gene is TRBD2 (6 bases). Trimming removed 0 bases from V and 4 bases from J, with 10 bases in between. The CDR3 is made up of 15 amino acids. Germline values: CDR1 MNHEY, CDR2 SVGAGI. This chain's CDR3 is CASSYSKLAYNEQFF. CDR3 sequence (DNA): TGTGCCAGCAGTTACTCGAAACTAGCTTACAATGAGCAGTTCTTC.

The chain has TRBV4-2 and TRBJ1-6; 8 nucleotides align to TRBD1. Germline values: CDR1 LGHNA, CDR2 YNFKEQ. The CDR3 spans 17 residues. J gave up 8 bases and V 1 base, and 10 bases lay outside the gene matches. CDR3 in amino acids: CASSQAPSPGGDSPLHF. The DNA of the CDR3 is TGTGCCAGCAGCCAAGCTCCTTCTCCAGGGGGCGATTCACCCCTCCACTTT.

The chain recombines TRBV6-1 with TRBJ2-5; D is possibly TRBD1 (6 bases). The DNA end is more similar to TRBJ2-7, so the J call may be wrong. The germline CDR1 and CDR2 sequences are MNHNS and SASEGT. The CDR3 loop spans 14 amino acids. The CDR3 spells CASSGGWGRYEQYF. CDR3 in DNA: TGTGCCAGCAGTGGGGGTTGGGGGCGTTACGAGCAGTACTTC.

The CDR3 sequence: CASSLGTANYGYTF. Here the CDR3 DNA reads TGTGCCAGCAGCTTAGGGACAGCTAACTATGGCTACACCTTC. The chain links TRBV7-2 to TRBJ1-2; tentative D call: TRBD1 (6 bases). Trimming took off 1 base at V and 0 bases at J, with 6 bases between the two ends. Germline CDR1 and CDR2: SGHTA and FQGNSA. The CDR3 sequence is 14 residues long. Full variable domain (rest looked up from reference TRBV7-2 and TRBJ1-2): GAGVSQSPSNKVTEKGKDVELRCDPISGHTALYWYRQSLGQGLEFLIYFQGNSAPDKSGLPSDRFSAERTGGSVSTLTIQRTQQEDSAVYLCASSLGTANYGYTFGSGTRLTVV.

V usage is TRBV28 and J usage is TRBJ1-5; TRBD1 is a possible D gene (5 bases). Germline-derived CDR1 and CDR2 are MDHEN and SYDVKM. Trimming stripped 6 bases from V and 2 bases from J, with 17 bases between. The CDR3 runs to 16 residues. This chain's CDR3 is CASRRPQGWGNQPQHF. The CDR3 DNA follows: TGTGCCAGCAGACGACCCCAGGGTTGGGGCAATCAGCCCCAGCATTTT.

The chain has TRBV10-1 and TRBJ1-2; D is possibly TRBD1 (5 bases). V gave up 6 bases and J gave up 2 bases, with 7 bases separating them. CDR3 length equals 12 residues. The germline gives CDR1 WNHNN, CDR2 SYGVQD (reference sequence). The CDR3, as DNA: TGCGCCAGCAGATCAGGGAACTATGGCTACACCTTC. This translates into CASRSGNYGYTF.

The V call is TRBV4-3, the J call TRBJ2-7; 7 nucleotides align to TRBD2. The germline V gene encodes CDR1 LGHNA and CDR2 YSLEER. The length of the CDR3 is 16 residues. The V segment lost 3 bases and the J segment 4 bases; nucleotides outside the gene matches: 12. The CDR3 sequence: CASSQGGWASGYEQYF. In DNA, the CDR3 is TGCGCCAGCAGCCAGGGGGGGTGGGCCAGCGGGTACGAGCAGTACTTC.

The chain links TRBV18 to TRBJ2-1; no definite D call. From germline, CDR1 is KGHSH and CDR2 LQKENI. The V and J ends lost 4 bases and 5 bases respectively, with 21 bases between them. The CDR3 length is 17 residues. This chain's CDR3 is CASSLKGRLGTDNEQFF. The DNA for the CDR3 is TGTGCCAGCTCACTCAAAGGTCGCCTGGGCACCGACAATGAGCAGTTCTTC. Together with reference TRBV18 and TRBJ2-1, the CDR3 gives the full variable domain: NAGVMQNPRHLVRRRGQEARLRCSPMKGHSHVYWYRQLPEEGLKFMVYLQKENIIDESGMPKERFSAEFPKEGPSILRIQQVVRGDSAAYFCASSLKGRLGTDNEQFFGPGTRLTVL.